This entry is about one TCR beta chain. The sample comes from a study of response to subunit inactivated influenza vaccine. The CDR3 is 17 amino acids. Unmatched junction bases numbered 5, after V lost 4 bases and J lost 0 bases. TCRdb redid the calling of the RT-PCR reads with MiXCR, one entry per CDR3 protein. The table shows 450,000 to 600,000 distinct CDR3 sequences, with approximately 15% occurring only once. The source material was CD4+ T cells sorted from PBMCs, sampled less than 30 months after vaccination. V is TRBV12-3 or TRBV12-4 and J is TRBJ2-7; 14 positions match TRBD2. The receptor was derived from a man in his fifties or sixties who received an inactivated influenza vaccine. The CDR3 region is CASSSGTSGRASYEQYF. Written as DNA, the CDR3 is TGTGCCAGCAGTTCCGGGACTAGCGGGAGAGCCTCCTACGAGCAGTACTTC.